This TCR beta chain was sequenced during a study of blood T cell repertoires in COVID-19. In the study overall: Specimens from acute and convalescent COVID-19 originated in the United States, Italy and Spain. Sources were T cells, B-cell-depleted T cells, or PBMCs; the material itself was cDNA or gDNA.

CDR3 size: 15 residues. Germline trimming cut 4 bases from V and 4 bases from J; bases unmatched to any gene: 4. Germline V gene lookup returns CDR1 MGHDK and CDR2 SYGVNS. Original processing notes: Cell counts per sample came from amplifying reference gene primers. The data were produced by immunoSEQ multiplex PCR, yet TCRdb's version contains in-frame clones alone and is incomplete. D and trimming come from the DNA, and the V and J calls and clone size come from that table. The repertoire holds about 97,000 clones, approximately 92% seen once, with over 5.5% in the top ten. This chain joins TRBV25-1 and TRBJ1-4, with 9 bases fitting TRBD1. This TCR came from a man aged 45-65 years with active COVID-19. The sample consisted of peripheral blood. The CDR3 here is CASSVPGQGNEKLFF. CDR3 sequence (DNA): TGTGCCAGCAGTGTACCGGGACAGGGTAATGAAAAACTGTTTTTT.